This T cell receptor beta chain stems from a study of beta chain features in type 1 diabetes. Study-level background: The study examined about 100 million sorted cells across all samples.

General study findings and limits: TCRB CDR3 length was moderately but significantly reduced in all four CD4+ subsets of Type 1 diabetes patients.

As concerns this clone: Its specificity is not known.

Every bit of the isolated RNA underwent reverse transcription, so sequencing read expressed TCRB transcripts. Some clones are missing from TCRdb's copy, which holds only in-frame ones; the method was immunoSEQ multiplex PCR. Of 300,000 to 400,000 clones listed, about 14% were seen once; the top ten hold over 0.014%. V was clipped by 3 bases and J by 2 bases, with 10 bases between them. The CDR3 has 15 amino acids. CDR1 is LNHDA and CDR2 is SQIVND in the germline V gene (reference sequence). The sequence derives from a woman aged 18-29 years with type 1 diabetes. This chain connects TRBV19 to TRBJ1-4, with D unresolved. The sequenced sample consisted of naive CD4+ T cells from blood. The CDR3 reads CASSMKQSTNEKLFF. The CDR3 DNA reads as TGTGCCAGTAGTATGAAACAGTCGACTAATGAAAAACTGTTTTTT.